This TCR beta chain was captured in a study of blood T cell repertoires in COVID-19. Study information: PBMCs, B-cell-depleted T cells, or T cells provided the cDNA or gDNA that made up the material.

CDR3 size: 14 residues. With V trimmed by 2 bases and J by 8 bases, 5 bases remained unmatched. CDR1 and CDR2 from the germline V gene are MNHEY and SMNVEV (reference sequence). In the original processing: Estimation of nucleated cell counts relied on the amplification of reference gene primers. Produced via immunoSEQ multiplex PCR; TCRdb's table is partial and in-frame only. V, J and clone size reflect that table, while D and trimming were determined from the DNA. This sample carries tens of thousands of clones, roughly 80% of them seen once, and the ten largest clones take 6.4%. Sequenced material: peripheral blood. The TCR originated in a woman aged 45-59 years with active or convalescent COVID-19. The rearrangement uses TRBV27 and TRBJ2-1; 8 bases fit TRBD1. The CDR3 protein is CASSLGQGADEQFF. For the CDR3, the DNA is TGTGCCAGCAGTTTAGGGCAGGGGGCGGATGAGCAGTTCTTC.